This T cell receptor (beta chain) derives from a study of early T cells in non-severe SARS-CoV-2 infection. Overall study results and limits: VDJdb matching, biased toward anti-spike CD8 responses, missed private and CD4 specificities.

Each single cDNA molecule received a unique molecular identifier. TCRdb reprocessed the 5' RACE reads via MiXCR and lists one record per CDR3 protein. Of 15,000 to 25,000 distinct CDR3 sequences detected, roughly 4.3% appear once; the ten largest clones hold 7.2%. This clonotype was recorded at least ten times. Its matching antigen is unknown. Trimming pared 7 bases from V and 1 base from J, leaving 16 bases between. CDR1 is SGHVS, CDR2 FQNEAQ, per germline. The CDR3 extends over 15 amino acids. The chain couples TRBV7-8 to TRBJ2-5; D ambiguous. This sequence originates from an adult who was a healthcare worker with PCR-confirmed SARS-CoV-2 infection or an uninfected control (not recorded which). Sequencing was performed on whole blood. The CDR3 reads CASTKKRNSQETQYF. The DNA for the CDR3 is TGTGCCAGCACTAAGAAGAGGAACAGCCAAGAGACCCAGTACTTC.